This entry lists 5 T cell receptor beta chains sequenced from one sample in a study of cytomegalovirus exposure and HLA in healthy donors. In the PCR, 60 Vbeta and 13 Jbeta primers were used. Sequenced by immunoSEQ multiplex PCR; TCRdb stores in-frame clones only, minus some. The data show 80,000 to 95,000 clones, about 78% seen once. Sequenced sample: PBMCs. Receptor source: a man between 18 and 35 years old in good health and CMV-seropositive.

The DNA for the CDR3 is TGTGCCAGCAGTCATGACACCTATGGCTACACCTTC. Amino acids: CASSHDTYGYTF. This chain links TRBV6-6 with TRBJ1-2; D is uncertain. The CDR3 sequence is 12 residues long. Trimming took 5 bases from V and 4 from J, leaving 8 bases between them. Germline-derived CDR1 and CDR2 are MNHNY and SVGAGI (reference sequence).

This chain connects TRBV6-4 to TRBJ2-2, with TRBD2 identical over 9 bases. The V segment lost 2 bases and the J segment 4 bases; nucleotides outside the gene matches: 5. The CDR3 runs 16 residues. Germline CDR1 MRHNA, CDR2 SNTAGT. CDR3 sequence: CASSDRSGRGTGELFF. CDR3 nucleotide sequence: TGTGCCAGCAGTGACCGTAGCGGGAGAGGCACCGGGGAGCTGTTTTTT.

In the case of this clone: The sample holds other DNA sequences that translate to the same CDR3. The V and J genes are TRBV6-5 and TRBJ2-1; 8 bases agree with TRBD2. V shed 8 bases and J 2 bases; nucleotides not matched to a gene: 8. The germline gives CDR1 MNHEY, CDR2 SVGAGI. The CDR3 totals 15 residues. CDR3 sequence (DNA): TGTGCCAGCCGACCCACTAGCGGTACCTACAATGAGCAGTTCTTC. Encoded protein: CASRPTSGTYNEQFF.

The V and J genes are TRBV14 and TRBJ2-5; D ambiguous. Trimming removed 8 bases at V and 2 bases at J, with 12 bases between. Germline CDR1 reads SGHDN; CDR2 reads FVKESK. This CDR3 spans 13 amino acids. The CDR3 is CASGSTEQETQYF. CDR3 coding DNA: TGTGCCAGCGGATCGACTGAACAAGAGACCCAGTACTTC.

V and J are TRBV2 and TRBJ1-1, with TRBD1 matching over 7 bases. CDR3 length: 15 residues. The germline V gene encodes CDR1 SNHLY and CDR2 FYNNEI. V lost 10 bases and J lost 1; bases outside the gene matches: 12. The CDR3 here is CATQIRTGSNTEAFF. The CDR3 bases are TGTGCCACCCAAATACGGACAGGCTCGAACACTGAAGCTTTCTTT.